The T cell receptor (beta chain) described here comes from a study of neoadjuvant anti-PD-1 for oral cavity cancer. Study-level background: Non-progressing patients received a fourth nivolumab dose near day 43, then surgery on days 50-56.

Study-wide results and limits: Pretreatment Treg/Th17 ratio correlated inversely with post-treatment tumor clonality.

Specified time point: after neoadjuvant nivolumab, at surgical resection. Patients were newly diagnosed with stage II-IVA oral cavity squamous cell carcinoma without prior systemic or radiation treatment. No culture or expansion preceded analysis of these blood cells. The protocol was immunoSEQ multiplex PCR, while the TCRdb copy is restricted to in-frame clones and leaves out a portion. The sample gives about 68,000 clones, about 88% of which show up once; 3% to 3.5% is in the top ten. A word on this clone: Its antigen remains unidentified.

Trimming removed 0 bases at V and 4 bases at J, with 9 bases between. Germline-derived CDR1 and CDR2 are MGHRA and YSYEKL. This CDR3 comprises 14 residues. The material sequenced was PBMCs, taken after nivolumab (anti-PD-1) treatment. The clonotype was recovered from a person between 40 and 79 years old with oral cavity squamous cell carcinoma. The rearrangement uses TRBV4-1 and TRBJ1-2; D unresolved. In DNA, the CDR3 is TGCGCCAGCAGCCAAGACCCGGTGGGCTATGGCTACACCTTC. Residues: CASSQDPVGYGYTF.